This TCR beta chain was recorded in a study of OX40 agonist ivuxolimab in advanced cancers. The study's findings and limits: The antigen specificity of the peripheral T cells (those that were expanded) was not determined.

With respect to this clone: What it binds is unknown.

Produced via immunoSEQ multiplex PCR; TCRdb's table is partial and in-frame only. The sample holds approximately 15,000 clones; roughly 84% are singletons and the top ten take approximately 61%. The clonotype originates from an adult with an advanced solid tumor such as melanoma, head and neck, liver or kidney cancer. The sequenced sample was CD4+ or CD8+ T cells sorted from blood, obtained in a trial of the OX40 agonist ivuxolimab.

The CDR3 DNA reads TGTGCCTGGGAGAGGGCAGGTTACTCCTACGAGCAGTACTTC. Its protein is CAWERAGYSYEQYF. This chain connects TRBV30 to TRBJ2-7; maybe TRBD2 (5 bases). Germline lookup yields CDR1 GTSNPN and CDR2 SVGIG (reference sequence). Trimming cost V 5 bases and J 0 bases, with 14 bases left between them. The CDR3 is 14 amino acids. Using reference TRBV30 and TRBJ2-7 for the parts outside the CDR3, the full variable domain is SQTIHQWPATLVQPVGSPLSLECTVEGTSNPNLYWYRQAAGRGLQLLFYSVGIGQISSEVPQNLSASRPQDRQFILSSKKLLLSDSGFYLCAWERAGYSYEQYFGPGTRLTVT.